This T cell receptor (beta chain) was observed in a study of CD8+CD57+ T cells in acquired aplastic anemia. Study-wide context: The DNA of sorted CD4+ and CD8+ cells averaged approximately 3.3 ug. The study obtained about 9.9 million reads on average for CD4+ cells from healthy donors. Study conclusions and caveats: Found in both controls and patients were almost 30 CD8+ CDR3 sequences. CD8+ Simpson's diversity in patients was not significantly different from that in controls.

V was shortened by 1 base and J by 7 bases, with 7 bases between the two germline ends. CDR1 is DFQATT and CDR2 is SNEGSKA in the germline V gene (reference sequence). The CDR3 is made up of 11 amino acids. This clonotype came up many times. As yet, its antigen is unknown. The template used for profiling TCR beta VDJ and CDR3 was genomic DNA. TCRdb analysed the reads with MiXCR anew, one entry per CDR3 protein. Of about 420,000 distinct CDR3 sequences in the sample, 65% to 80% were seen once. The rearrangement uses TRBV20-1 and TRBJ1-1; D is unclear. This receptor was obtained from a human donor in good health, serving as a control. The sequenced sample consisted of sorted CD4+, CD8+, or CD8+CD57+ T cells (not recorded which) from PBMCs. Here the CDR3 DNA reads TGCAGTGCTAGAGCACAGATTGAAGCTTTCTTT. As protein: CSARAQIEAFF.